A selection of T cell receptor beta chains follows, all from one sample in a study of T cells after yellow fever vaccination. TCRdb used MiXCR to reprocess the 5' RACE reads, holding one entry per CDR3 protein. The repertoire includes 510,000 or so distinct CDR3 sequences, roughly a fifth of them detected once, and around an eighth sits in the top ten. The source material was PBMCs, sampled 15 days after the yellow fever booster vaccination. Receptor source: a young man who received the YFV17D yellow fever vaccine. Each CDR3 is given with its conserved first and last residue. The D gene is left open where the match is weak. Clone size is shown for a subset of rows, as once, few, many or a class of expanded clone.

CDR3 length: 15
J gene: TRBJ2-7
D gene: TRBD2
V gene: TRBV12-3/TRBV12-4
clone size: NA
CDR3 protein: CASSRIAGGSHEQYF
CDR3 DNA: TGTGCCAGCAGTCGTATAGCGGGAGGGAGCCACGAGCAGTACTTC

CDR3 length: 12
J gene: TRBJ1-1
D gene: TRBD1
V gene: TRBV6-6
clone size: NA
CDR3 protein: CASTYSGQEAFF
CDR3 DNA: TGTGCCAGCACATACTCCGGACAGGAGGCTTTCTTT

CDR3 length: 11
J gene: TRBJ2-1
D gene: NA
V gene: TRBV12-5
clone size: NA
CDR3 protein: CASGRTTEQFF
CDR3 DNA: TGTGCTAGTGGCCGTACAACTGAGCAGTTCTTC

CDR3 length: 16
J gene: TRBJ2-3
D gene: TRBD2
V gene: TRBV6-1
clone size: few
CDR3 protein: CASSEVSGRVADTQYF
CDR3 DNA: TGTGCCAGCAGTGAAGTAAGCGGGAGAGTCGCAGATACGCAGTATTTT

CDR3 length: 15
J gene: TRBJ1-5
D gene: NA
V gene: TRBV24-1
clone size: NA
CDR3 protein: CATSPGGGSNQPQHF
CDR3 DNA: TGTGCCACCAGCCCCGGGGGGGGGAGCAATCAGCCCCAGCATTTT

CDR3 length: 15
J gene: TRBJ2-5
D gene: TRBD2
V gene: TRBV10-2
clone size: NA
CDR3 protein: CATRPPSSGSLTQYF
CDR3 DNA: TGCGCCACCCGGCCCCCCAGTAGCGGGAGCCTGACCCAGTACTTC

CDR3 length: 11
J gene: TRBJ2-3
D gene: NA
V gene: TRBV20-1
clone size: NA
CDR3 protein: CSAREYNTQYF
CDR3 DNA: TGCAGTGCTAGAGAGTACAATACGCAGTATTTT

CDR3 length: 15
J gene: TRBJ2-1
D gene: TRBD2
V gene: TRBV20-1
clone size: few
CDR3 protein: CSAREEGGSYNEQFF
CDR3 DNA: TGCAGTGCTAGAGAGGAGGGAGGGTCCTACAATGAGCAGTTCTTC

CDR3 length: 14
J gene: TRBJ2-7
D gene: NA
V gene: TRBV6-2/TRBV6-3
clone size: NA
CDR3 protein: CASSYTPVGAAQYF
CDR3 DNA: TGTGCCAGCAGTTACACGCCTGTGGGCGCCGCGCAGTACTTC

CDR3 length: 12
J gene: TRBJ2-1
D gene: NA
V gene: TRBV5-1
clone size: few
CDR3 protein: CATGPGGDEQFF
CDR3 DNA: TGCGCCACCGGACCTGGGGGTGATGAGCAGTTCTTC

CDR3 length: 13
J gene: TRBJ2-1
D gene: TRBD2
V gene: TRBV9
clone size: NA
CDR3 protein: CASSVSGNDEQFF
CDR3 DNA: TGTGCCAGCAGCGTAAGCGGGAACGATGAGCAGTTCTTC

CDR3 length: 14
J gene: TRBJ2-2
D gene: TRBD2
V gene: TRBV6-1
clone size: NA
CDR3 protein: CASSGGRVTGELFF
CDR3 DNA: TGTGCCAGCAGTGGAGGGAGGGTTACCGGGGAGCTGTTTTTT

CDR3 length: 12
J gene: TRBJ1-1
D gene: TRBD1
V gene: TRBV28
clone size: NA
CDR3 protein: CASSAGTGEAFF
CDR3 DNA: TGTGCCAGCAGTGCCGGGACAGGGGAAGCTTTCTTT

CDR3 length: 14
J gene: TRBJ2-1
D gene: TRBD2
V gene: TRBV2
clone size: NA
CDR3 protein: CATAGTRAGNEQFF
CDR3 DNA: TGTGCCACTGCCGGGACTAGGGCGGGGAATGAGCAGTTCTTC

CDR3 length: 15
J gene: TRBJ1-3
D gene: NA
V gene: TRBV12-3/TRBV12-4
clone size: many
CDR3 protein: CASSSLDLSGNTIYF
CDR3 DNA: TGTGCCAGCAGTTCTTTGGACCTCTCTGGAAACACCATATATTTT

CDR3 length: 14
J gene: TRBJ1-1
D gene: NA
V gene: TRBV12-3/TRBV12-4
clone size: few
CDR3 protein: CASSFSYRVTEAFF
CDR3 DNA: TGTGCCAGCAGTTTTTCTTATAGAGTCACTGAAGCTTTCTTT

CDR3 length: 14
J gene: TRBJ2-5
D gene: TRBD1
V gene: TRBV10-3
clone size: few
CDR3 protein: CASKPGTGEETQYF
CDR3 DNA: TGTGCCAGTAAACCCGGGACAGGGGAAGAGACCCAGTACTTC

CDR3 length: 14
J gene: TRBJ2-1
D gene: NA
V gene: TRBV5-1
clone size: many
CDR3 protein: CASSLGGVYNEQFF
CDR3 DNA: TGTGCCAGCAGCCTCGGAGGGGTTTACAATGAGCAGTTCTTC

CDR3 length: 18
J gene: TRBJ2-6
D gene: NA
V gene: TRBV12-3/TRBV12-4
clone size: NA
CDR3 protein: CASSFGGRLRSGANVLTF
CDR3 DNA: TGTGCCAGCAGTTTTGGAGGGAGACTACGCTCTGGGGCCAACGTCCTGACTTTC

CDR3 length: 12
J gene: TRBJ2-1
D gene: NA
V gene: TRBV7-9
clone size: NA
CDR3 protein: CASSLGAVEQFF
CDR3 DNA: TGTGCCAGCAGCTTAGGCGCAGTTGAGCAGTTCTTC

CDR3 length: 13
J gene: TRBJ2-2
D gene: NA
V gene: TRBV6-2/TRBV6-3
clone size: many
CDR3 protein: CASYYQNTGELFF
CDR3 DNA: TGTGCCAGCTACTATCAGAACACCGGGGAGCTGTTTTTT

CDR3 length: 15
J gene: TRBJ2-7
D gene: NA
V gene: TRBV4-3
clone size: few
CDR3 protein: CASSQRQGVNYEQYF
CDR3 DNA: TGCGCCAGCAGCCAAAGGCAGGGTGTGAACTACGAGCAGTACTTC

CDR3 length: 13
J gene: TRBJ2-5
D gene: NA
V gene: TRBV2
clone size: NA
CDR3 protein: CASRELDLGTQYF
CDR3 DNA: TGTGCCAGCCGTGAATTGGATCTGGGGACCCAGTACTTC

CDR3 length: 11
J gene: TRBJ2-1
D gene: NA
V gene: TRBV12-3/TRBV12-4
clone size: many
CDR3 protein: CASSLRYEQFF
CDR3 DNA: TGTGCCAGCAGTTTGAGGTATGAGCAGTTCTTC

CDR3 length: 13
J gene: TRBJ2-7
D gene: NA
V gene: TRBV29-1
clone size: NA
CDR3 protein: CSASHGASYEQYF
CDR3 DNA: TGCAGCGCCTCCCATGGGGCCTCCTACGAGCAGTACTTC

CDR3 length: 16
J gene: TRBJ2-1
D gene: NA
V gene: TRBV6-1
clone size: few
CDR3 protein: CASSEWVEAGFYEQFF
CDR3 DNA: TGTGCCAGCAGTGAATGGGTAGAGGCCGGTTTCTATGAGCAGTTCTTC

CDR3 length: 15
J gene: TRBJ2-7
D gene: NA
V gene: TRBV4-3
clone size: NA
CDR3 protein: CASSQVRGGPYEQYF
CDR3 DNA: TGCGCCAGCAGCCAAGTACGTGGGGGACCCTACGAGCAGTACTTC

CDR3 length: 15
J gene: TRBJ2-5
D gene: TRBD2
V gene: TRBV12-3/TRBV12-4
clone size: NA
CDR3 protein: CASSGGLAGRETQYF
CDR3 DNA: TGTGCCAGCAGCGGGGGACTAGCGGGAAGAGAGACCCAGTACTTC

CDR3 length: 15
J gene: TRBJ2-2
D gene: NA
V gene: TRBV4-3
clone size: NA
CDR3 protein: CASSQEPGSTGELFF
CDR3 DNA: TGCGCCAGCAGCCAAGAACCTGGCTCCACCGGGGAGCTGTTTTTT

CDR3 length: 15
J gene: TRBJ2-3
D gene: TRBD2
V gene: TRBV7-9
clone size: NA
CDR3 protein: CASSLREKGLNTQYF
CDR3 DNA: TGTGCCAGCAGCTTGCGGGAGAAGGGACTGAATACGCAGTATTTT

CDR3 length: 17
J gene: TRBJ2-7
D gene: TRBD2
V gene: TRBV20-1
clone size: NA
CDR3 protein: CSARGLTSGRASYEQYF
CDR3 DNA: TGCAGTGCTAGAGGCCTGACTAGCGGGAGGGCCTCCTACGAGCAGTACTTC

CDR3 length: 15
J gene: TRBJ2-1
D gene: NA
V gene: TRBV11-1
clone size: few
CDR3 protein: CASSLSQTSYNEQFF
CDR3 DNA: TGTGCCAGCAGCTTGAGTCAGACTTCCTACAATGAGCAGTTCTTC

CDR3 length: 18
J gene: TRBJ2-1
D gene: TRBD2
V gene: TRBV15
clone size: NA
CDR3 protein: CATSRDGLLAGSYNEQFF
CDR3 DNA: TGTGCCACCAGCAGAGATGGTTTACTAGCGGGCTCCTACAATGAGCAGTTCTTC